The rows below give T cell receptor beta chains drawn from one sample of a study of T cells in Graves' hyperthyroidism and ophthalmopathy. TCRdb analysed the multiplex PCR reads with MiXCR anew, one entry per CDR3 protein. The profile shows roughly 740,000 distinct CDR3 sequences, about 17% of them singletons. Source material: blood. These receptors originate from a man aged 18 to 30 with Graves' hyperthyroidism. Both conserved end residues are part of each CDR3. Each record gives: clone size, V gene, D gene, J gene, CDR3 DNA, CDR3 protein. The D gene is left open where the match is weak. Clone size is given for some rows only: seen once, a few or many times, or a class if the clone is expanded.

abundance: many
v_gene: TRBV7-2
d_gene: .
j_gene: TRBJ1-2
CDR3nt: TGTGCCAGCAGCTTAGACCCCGGGGGGATAAACTATGGCTACACCTTC
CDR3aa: CASSLDPGGINYGYTF

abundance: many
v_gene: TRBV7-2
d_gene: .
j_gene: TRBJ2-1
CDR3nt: TGTGCCAGCAGCCCCGACCTGCTACTCGGGGAGCAGTTCTTC
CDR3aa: CASSPDLLLGEQFF

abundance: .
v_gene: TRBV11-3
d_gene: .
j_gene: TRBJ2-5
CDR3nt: TGTGCCAGCAGCTTAGTTCAAGGACACTTGGAGACCCAGTACTTC
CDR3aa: CASSLVQGHLETQYF

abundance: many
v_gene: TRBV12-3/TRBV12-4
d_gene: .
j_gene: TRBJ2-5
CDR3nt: TGTGCCAGCAGTCCACGGAGTGGGGAGACCCAGTACTTC
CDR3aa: CASSPRSGETQYF

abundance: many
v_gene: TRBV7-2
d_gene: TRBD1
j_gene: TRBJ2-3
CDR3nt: TGTGCCAGCAGCCCGGGACAGGGCGCAGATACGCAGTATTTT
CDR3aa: CASSPGQGADTQYF

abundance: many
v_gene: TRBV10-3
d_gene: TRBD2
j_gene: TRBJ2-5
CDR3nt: TGTGCCCTCGCCTCGCGGGAGGGGGAGACCCAGTACTTC
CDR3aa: CALASREGETQYF

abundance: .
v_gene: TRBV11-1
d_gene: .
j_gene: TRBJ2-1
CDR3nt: TGTGCCAGCAGCTTATGGGCCCTCAATGAGCAGTTCTTC
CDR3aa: CASSLWALNEQFF

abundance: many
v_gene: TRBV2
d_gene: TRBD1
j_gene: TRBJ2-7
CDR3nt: TGTGCCAATCGGGACAGGGGGTACGAGCAGTACTTC
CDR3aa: CANRDRGYEQYF

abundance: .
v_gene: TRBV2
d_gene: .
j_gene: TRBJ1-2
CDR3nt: TGTGCCAGCAGGGACCGACAGGCGGATGATTATGGCTACACCTTC
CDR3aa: CASRDRQADDYGYTF

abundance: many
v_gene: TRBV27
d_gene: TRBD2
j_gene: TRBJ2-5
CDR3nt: TGTGCCAGCAGTTTTAGACTAGCGGGAGCAGAGACCCAGTACTTC
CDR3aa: CASSFRLAGAETQYF

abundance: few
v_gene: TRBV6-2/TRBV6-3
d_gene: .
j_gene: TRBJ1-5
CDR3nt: TGTGCCAGCAGTTATACAGTTCAGCCCCAGCATTTT
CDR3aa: CASSYTVQPQHF

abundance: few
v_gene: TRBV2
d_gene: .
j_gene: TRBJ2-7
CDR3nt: TGTGCCAGCAGTGGACTTGGGACGGGTTTGTACGAGCAGTACTTC
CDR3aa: CASSGLGTGLYEQYF

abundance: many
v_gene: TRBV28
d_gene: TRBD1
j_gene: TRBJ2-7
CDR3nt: TGTGCCAGCAGGACGTTTGGGACAGGGGGCTACGAGCAGTACTTC
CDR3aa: CASRTFGTGGYEQYF

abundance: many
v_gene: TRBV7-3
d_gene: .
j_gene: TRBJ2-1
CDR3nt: TGTGCCAGCAGCCCCAACGGACTGACCTACAATGAGCAGTTCTTC
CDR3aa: CASSPNGLTYNEQFF

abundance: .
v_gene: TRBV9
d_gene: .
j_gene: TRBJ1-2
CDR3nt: TGTGCCAGCAGCACCGGAGCGGGTGGCTACACCTTC
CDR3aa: CASSTGAGGYTF

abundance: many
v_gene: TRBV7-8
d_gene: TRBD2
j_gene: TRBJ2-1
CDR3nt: TGTGCCAGCAGCTTTAGTCGCGGGGGGGAGGGGGACAATGAGCAGTTCTTC
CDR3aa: CASSFSRGGEGDNEQFF

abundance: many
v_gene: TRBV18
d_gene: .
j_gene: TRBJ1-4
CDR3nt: TGTGCCAGCTCACCACGAACAGGGAAGCAGCTCACTAATGAAAAACTGTTTTTT
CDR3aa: CASSPRTGKQLTNEKLFF

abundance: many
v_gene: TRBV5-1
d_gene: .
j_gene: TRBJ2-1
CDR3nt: TGTGCCAGCAGTCTAGGGACAACTTACAATGAGCAGTTCTTC
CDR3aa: CASSLGTTYNEQFF

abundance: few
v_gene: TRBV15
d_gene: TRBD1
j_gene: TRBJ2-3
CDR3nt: TGTGCCACCAGCAGAGTCACAGGGGGCGCAGATACGCAGTATTTT
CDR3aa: CATSRVTGGADTQYF

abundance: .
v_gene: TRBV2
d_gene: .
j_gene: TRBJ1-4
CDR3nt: TGTGCCAGCAGCCAGGGTACAACTAATGAAAAACTGTTTTTT
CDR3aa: CASSQGTTNEKLFF

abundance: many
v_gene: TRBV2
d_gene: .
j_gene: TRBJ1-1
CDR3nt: TGTGCCAGCAGTGAAGGGCGAGGCACTGAAGCTTTCTTT
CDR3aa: CASSEGRGTEAFF

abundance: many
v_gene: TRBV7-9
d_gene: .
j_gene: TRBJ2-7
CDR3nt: TGTGCCAGCAGCTTAAGTGTGGGGATCGACGAGCAGTACTTC
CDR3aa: CASSLSVGIDEQYF

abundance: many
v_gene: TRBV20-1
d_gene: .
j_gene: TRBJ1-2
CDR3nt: TGCAGTGCCCACCGGGCTGGATCGGACTATGGCTACACCTTC
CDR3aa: CSAHRAGSDYGYTF

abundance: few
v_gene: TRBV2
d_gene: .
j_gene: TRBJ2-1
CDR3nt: TGTGCCAGCAGGCGGGACGCGGACAATGAGCAGTTCTTC
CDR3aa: CASRRDADNEQFF

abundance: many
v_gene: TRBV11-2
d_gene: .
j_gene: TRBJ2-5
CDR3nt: TGTGCCAGCAGCTTAGATTTAGAGACCCAGTACTTC
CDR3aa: CASSLDLETQYF

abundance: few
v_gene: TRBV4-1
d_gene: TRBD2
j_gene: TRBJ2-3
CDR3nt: TGCGCCAGCAGCCGGACGTCTACCGGGACTAGTACGACAGATACGCAGTATTTT
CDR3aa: CASSRTSTGTSTTDTQYF

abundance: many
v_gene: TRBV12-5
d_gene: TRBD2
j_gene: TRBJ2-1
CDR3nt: TGTGCTAGTGGTTTGGTACTCTTTCGTAGCGGGAGGTTCGACAGTAATGAGCAGTTCTTC
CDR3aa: CASGLVLFRSGRFDSNEQFF

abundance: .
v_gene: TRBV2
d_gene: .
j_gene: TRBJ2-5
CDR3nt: TGTGCCAGCAGTGATTCCGCAGTGGGGACCCAGTACTTC
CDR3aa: CASSDSAVGTQYF

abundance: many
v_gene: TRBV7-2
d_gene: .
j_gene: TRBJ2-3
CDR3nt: TGTGCCAGCAGCCTCCTACTTGTTGCAGATACGCAGTATTTT
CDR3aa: CASSLLLVADTQYF

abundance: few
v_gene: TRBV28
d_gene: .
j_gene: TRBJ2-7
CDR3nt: TGTGCCAGCAGTTTTTTTGGCTACGAGCAGTACTTC
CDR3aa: CASSFFGYEQYF

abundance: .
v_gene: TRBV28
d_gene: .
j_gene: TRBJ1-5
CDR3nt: TGTGCCAGCAGTTTATCCCGGGGGGCAGGACAACAGCCCCAGCATTTT
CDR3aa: CASSLSRGAGQQPQHF